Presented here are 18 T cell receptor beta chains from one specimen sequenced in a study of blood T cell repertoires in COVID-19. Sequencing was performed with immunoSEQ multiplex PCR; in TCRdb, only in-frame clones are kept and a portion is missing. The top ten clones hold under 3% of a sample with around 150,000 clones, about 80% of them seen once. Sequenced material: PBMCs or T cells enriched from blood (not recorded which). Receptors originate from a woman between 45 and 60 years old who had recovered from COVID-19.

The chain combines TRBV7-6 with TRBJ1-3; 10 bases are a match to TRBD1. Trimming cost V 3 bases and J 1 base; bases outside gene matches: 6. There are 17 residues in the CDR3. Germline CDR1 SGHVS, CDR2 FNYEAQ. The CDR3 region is CASSLGQGIGSGNTIYF. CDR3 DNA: TGTGCCAGCAGCTTGGGACAGGGGATAGGATCTGGAAACACCATATATTTT.

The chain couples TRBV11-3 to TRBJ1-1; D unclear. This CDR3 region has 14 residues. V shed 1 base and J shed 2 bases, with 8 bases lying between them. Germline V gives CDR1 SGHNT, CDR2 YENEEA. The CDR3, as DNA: TGTGCCAGCAGCTTAGGTCAAAAAAACACTGAAGCTTTCTTT. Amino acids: CASSLGQKNTEAFF. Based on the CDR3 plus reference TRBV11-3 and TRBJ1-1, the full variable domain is EAGVVQSPRYKIIEKKQPVAFWCNPISGHNTLYWYLQNLGQGPELLIRYENEEAVDDSQLPKDRFSAERLKGVDSTLKIQPAELGDSAVYLCASSLGQKNTEAFFGQGTRLTVV.

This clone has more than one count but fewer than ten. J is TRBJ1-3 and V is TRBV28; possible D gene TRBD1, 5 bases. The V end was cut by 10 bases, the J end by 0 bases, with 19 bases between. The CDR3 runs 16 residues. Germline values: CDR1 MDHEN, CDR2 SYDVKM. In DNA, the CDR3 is TGTGCCACCCAGGGAAATCTTTTCCCCTCTGGAAACACCATATATTTT. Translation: CATQGNLFPSGNTIYF. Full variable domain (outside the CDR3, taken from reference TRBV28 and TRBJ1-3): DVKVTQSSRYLVKRTGEKVFLECVQDMDHENMFWYRQDPGLGLRLIYFSYDVKMKEKGDIPEGYSVSREKKERFSLILESASTNQTSMYLCATQGNLFPSGNTIYFGEGSWLTVV.

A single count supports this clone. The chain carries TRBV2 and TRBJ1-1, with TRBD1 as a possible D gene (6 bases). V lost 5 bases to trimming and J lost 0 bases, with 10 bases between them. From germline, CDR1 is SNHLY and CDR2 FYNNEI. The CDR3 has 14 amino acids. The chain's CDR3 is CASSLQGMNTEAFF. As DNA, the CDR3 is TGTGCCAGCAGTCTACAGGGCATGAACACTGAAGCTTTCTTT.

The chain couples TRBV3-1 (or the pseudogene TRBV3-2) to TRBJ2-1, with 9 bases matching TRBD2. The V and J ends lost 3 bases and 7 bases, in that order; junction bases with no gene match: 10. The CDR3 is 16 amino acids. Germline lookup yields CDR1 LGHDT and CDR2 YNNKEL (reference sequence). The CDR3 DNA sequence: TGTGCCAGCAGCCATCCCGCGGGGGGGCCTAGAAATGAGCAGTTCTTC. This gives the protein CASSHPAGGPRNEQFF.

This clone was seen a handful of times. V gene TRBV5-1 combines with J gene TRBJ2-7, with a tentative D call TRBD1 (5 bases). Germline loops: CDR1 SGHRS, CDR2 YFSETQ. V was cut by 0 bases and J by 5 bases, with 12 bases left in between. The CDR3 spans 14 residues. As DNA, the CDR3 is TGCGCCAGCAGCTTGGCCCAGGGAACGCACGAGCAGTACTTC. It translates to CASSLAQGTHEQYF.

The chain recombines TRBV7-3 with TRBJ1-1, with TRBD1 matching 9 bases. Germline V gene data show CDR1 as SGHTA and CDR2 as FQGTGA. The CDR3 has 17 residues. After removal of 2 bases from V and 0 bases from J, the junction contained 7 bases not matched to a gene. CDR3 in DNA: TGTGCCAGCAGCTTAGGGACAGGGTACCCATTGAACACTGAAGCTTTCTTT. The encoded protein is CASSLGTGYPLNTEAFF.

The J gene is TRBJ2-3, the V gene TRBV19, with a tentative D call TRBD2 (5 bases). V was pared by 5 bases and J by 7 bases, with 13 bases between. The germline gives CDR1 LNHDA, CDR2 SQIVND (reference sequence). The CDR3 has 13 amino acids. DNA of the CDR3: TGTGCCAGTAGTCCAGAGGGCGTTCATACGCAGTATTTT. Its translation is CASSPEGVHTQYF.

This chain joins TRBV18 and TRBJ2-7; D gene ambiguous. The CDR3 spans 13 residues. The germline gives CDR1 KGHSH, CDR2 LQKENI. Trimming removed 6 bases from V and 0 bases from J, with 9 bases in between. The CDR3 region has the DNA TGTGCCAGCTCCTCATCTAGCTCCTACGAGCAGTACTTC. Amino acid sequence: CASSSSSSYEQYF.

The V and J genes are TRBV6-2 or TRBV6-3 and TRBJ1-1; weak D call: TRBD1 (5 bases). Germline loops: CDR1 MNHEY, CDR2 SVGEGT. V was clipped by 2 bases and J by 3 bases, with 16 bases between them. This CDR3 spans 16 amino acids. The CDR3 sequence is CASSYGGFLGDTEAFF. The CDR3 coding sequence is TGTGCCAGCAGTTACGGGGGGTTCCTCGGGGACACTGAAGCTTTCTTT.

The CDR3 DNA is TGTGCCAGCAGCTTAGACATCCCCTGGGTAGCGGGAGACCACAATGAGCAGTTCTTC. Translated: CASSLDIPWVAGDHNEQFF. The chain has TRBV7-6 and TRBJ2-1; TRBD2 matches at 9 bases. The CDR3 runs to 19 residues. Germline V lookup: CDR1 SGHVS, CDR2 FNYEAQ. V trimming: 1 base; J trimming: 5 bases; junction bases outside the gene matches: 15. Complete variable domain (other parts from reference TRBV7-6 and TRBJ2-1): GAGVSQSPRYKVTKRGQDVALRCDPISGHVSLYWYRQALGQGPEFLTYFNYEAQQDKSGLPNDRFSAERPEGSISTLTIQRTEQRDSAMYRCASSLDIPWVAGDHNEQFFGPGTRLTVL.

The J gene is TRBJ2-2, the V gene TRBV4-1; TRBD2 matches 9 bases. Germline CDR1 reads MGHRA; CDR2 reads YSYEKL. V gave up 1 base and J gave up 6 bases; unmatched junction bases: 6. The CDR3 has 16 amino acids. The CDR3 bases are TGCGCCAGCAGCCAAGTGGGTAGCGGGAGAGCCGGGGAGCTGTTTTTT. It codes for CASSQVGSGRAGELFF.

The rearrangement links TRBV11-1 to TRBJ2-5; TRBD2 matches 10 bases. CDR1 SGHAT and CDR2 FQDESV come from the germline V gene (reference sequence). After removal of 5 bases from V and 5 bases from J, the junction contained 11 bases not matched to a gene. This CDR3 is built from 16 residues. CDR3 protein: CASSPPTSGTRETQYF. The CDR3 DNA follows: TGTGCCAGCAGCCCGCCAACTAGCGGGACGCGGGAGACCCAGTACTTC. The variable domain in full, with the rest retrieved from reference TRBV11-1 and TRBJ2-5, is EAEVAQSPRYKITEKSQAVAFWCDPISGHATLYWYRQILGQGPELLVQFQDESVVDDSQLPKDRFSAERLKGVDSTLKIQPAELGDSAMYLCASSPPTSGTRETQYFGPGTRLLVL.

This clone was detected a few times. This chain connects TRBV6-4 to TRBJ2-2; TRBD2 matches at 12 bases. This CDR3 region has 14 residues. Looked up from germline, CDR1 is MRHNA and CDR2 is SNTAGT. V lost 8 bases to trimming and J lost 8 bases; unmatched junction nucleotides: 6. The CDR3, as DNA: TGTGCCAGCCGGACTAGCGGGGCGTCGGGGGAGCTGTTTTTT. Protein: CASRTSGASGELFF.

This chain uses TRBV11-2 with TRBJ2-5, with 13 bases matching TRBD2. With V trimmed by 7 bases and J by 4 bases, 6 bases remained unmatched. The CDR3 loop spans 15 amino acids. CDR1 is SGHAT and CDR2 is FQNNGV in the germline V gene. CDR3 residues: CASTKGLAGPETQYF. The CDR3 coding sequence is TGTGCCAGCACCAAGGGACTAGCGGGACCAGAGACCCAGTACTTC. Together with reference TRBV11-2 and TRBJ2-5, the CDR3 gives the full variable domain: EAGVAQSPRYKIIEKRQSVAFWCNPISGHATLYWYQQILGQGPKLLIQFQNNGVVDDSQLPKDRFSAERLKGVDSTLKIQPAKLEDSAVYLCASTKGLAGPETQYFGPGTRLLVL.

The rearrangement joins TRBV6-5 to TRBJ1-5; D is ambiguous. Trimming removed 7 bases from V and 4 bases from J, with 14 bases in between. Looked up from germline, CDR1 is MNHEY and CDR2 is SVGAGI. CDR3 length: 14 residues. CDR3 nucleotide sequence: TGTGCCAGCAATAGGACTTGTAGTAATCAGCCCCAGCATTTT. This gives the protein CASNRTCSNQPQHF.

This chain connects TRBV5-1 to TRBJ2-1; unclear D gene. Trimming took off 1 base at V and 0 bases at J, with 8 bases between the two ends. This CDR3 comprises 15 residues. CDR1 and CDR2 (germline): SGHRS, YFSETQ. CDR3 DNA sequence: TGCGCCAGCAGCTTGAAGGCGGACTCCTACAATGAGCAGTTCTTC. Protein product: CASSLKADSYNEQFF.

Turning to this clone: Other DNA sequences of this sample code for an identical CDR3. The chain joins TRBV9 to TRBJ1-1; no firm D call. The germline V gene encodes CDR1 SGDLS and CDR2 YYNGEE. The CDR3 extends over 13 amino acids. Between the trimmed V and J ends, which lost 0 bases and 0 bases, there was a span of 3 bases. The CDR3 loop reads CASSVAVNTEAFF. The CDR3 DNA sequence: TGTGCCAGCAGCGTAGCAGTGAACACTGAAGCTTTCTTT.